The clone carrying this T cell receptor beta chain has more than one count but fewer than ten. Its antigen is not known. Individual cDNA molecules received unique molecular identifiers during library preparation. TCRdb independently ran MiXCR on the 5' RACE reads; one entry per CDR3 protein. The table lists approximately 46,000 distinct CDR3 sequences, around 5.7% of them singletons. This sample stems from a study of early T cells in non-severe SARS-CoV-2 infection. Study at large: Sequencing of bulk RNA from unsorted whole blood was done, without chain pairing.

Between the trimmed V and J ends, which lost 2 bases and 6 bases, there was a span of 10 bases. Germline-derived CDR1 and CDR2 are SGHRS and YFSETQ. This CDR3 contains 13 residues. Study observations and caveats: Using VDJdb, the matching emphasized anti-spike CD8 responses while missing private and CD4 specificities.

This TCR came from an adult who was a healthcare worker with PCR-confirmed SARS-CoV-2 infection or an uninfected control (not recorded which). Sample: whole blood. The V and J genes are TRBV5-1 and TRBJ2-3; D is perhaps TRBD1 or TRBD2 (5 bases each). CDR3 DNA: TGCGCCAGCAGCTTTACAGGACTTGATACGCAGTATTTT. Its protein product is CASSFTGLDTQYF.